This T cell receptor (beta chain) comes out of a study of blood T cell repertoires in COVID-19 (dated by TCRdb to 2019 to 2021). In terms of the full investigation: Collaborator samples came from the United States, Italy and Spain and covered acute and convalescent phases of COVID-19. The prospective study material was composed of cDNA or gDNA derived from T cells, B-cell-depleted T cells, or PBMCs. The dataset comprised deeply sampled blood TCRbeta repertoires from subjects exposed to, actively infected with, or recovered from COVID-19. The repertoires were released in a freely available public database intended as a resource for research on the immune response to SARS-CoV-2. Samples came from the ongoing ImmuneRACE study (first 160 participants) plus 1,254 subjects from 6 global collaborators. The sample metadata nearly always contained a de-identified subject ID, COVID-19 status, age in years and sex. HLA class I and class II types, where available, came from metadata supplied by the sample provider rather than from assay-based typing.

Each collaborating institution followed its own protocols to collect whole blood in K2EDTA tubes. For TCRbeta analysis, collaborator samples were shipped as frozen whole blood, as isolated PBMCs, or as DNA extracted from either sample type. Worth noting for this clone: It has no known antigen specificity. No base quality values were provided; no much bigger clone lies one nucleotide off.

TCRbeta CDR3 regions were amplified from genomic DNA using the immunoSEQ Assay, a bias-controlled multiplex PCR. Concerning the study's data processing: The number of nucleated cells in each sample was estimated by amplification of reference gene primers within the assay. To quantify the absolute abundance of each unique TCRbeta CDR3 rearrangement, sequence reads were collapsed and filtered. For each sample, productive Simpson clonality was calculated by taking the square root of Simpson's diversity index across productive rearrangements. Not all clones reach the TCRdb copy of this immuneACCESS table, which keeps in-frame sequences only. Checked studies attribute under half of the gap to unresolved V genes and leave the rest unexplained. V, J and clone size reflect that table, while D and trimming were determined from the DNA. The sample data list fewer than 200,000 clones, and around 79% of these were observed just once. Around 24% of the sample lies in the top ten.

The study at large found these results: How much clinical and demographic metadata was included differed by source and by participant, and the metadata was provided uncurated.

CDR1 and CDR2, looked up from the germline V gene, are SGHRS and YFSETQ. V is cut back by 0 bases and J by 5 bases, with 0 bases in the junction unmatched. Counted from cysteine to phenylalanine, this CDR3 has 14 amino acids. The entry retains the CDR3 DNA only, 42 bases that are in frame from base 1. Material: peripheral blood. This TCR was recovered from a woman between 70 and 85 years old with acute or convalescent COVID-19. This chain is built from TRBV5-1 and TRBJ2-5, with TRBD2 matching 11 junction bases. The CDR3 reads CASSLASGRETQYF. The DNA reads TGCGCCAGCAGCTTGGCTAGCGGGAGGGAGACCCAGTACTTC.